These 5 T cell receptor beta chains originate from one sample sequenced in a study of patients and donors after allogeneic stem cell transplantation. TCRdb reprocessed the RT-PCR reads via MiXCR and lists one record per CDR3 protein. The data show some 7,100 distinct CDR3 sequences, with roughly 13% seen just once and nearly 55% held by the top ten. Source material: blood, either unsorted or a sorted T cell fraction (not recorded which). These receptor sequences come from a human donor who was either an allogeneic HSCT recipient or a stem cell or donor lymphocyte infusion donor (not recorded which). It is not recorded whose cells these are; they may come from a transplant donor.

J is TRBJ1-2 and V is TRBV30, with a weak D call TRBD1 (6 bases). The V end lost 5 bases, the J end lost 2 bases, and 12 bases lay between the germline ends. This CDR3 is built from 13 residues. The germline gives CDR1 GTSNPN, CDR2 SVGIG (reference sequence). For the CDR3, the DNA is TGTGCCTGGGGCCACCAGGGGAACTATGGCTACACCTTC. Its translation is CAWGHQGNYGYTF.

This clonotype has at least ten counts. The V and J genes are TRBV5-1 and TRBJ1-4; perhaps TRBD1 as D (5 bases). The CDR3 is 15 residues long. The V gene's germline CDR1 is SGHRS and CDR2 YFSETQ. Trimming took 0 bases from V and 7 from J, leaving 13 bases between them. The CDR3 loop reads CASSLVSGVGEKLFF. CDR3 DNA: TGCGCCAGCAGCTTGGTTTCGGGGGTTGGTGAAAAACTGTTTTTT.

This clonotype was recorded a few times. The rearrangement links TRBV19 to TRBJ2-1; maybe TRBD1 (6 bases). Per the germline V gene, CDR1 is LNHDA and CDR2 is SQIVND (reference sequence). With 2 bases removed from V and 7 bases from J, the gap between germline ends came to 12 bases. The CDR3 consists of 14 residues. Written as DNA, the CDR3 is TGTGCCAGTAGTATAATTACAGGGCCTAATGAGCAGTTCTTC. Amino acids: CASSIITGPNEQFF.

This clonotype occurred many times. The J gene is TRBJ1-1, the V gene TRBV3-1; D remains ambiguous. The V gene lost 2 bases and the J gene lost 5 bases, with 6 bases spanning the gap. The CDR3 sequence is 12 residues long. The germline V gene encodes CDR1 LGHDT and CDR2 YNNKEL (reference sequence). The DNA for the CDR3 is TGTGCCAGCAGCCAATTTTTGACTGAAGCTTTCTTT. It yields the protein CASSQFLTEAFF.

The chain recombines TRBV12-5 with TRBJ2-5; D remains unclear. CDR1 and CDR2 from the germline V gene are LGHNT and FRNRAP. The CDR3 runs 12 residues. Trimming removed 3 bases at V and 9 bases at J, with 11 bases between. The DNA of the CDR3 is TGTGCTAGTGGTTTAGGTAGCCCAGCCCAGTACTTC. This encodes CASGLGSPAQYF.